What follows describes a single T cell receptor (beta chain). Its specificity is not known. Germline V gene lookup returns CDR1 MNHEY and CDR2 SMNVEV (reference sequence). CDR3 length equals 18 residues. V was clipped by 3 bases and J by 4 bases, with 24 bases between them. This specimen belongs to a study of PD-L1 blockade in urothelial cancer. Overall study: Men with urothelial cancer arising in the bladder made up twenty-five of 29 patients. From 0 to 3 prior chemotherapy regimens had been given to the patients. Once treatment had started, blood was analyzed at 3 weeks (second dose) and again at 6 weeks. Points from the study as a whole: At the 3-week point, tumor-associated blood clones expanded more in durable-benefit patients.

Assay used: immunoSEQ multiplex PCR; TCRdb lists only in-frame clones, some missing. Here the sample spans some 20,000 clones, about 86% being singletons. The source material was PBMCs, sampled around atezolizumab (anti-PD-L1) treatment. This receptor was identified in a man over 45 with urothelial cancer. V and J are TRBV27 and TRBJ1-2; D unclear. For the CDR3, the DNA is TGTGCCAGCAGTTTTGGCCCCCCGACGCAGGTGCGTAGCTATGGCTACACCTTC. This sequence encodes CASSFGPPTQVRSYGYTF.